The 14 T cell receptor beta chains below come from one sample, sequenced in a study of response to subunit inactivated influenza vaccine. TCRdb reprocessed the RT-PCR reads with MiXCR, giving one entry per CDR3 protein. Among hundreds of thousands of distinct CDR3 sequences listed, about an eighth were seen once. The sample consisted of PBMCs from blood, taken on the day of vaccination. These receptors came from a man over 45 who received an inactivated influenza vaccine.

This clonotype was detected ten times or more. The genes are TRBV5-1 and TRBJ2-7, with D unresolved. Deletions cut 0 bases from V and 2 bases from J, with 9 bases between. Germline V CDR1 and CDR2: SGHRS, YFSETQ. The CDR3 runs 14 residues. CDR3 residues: CASSLGPATYEQYF. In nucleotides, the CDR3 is TGCGCCAGCAGCTTGGGTCCAGCCACCTACGAGCAGTACTTC.

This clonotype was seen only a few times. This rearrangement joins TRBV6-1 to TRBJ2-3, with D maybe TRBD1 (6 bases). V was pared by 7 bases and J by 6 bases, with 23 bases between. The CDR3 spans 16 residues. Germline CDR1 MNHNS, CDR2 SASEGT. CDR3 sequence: CASKRNLGAQTDTQYF. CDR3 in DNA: TGTGCCAGCAAACGAAACCTGGGGGCGCAAACGGATACGCAGTATTTT.

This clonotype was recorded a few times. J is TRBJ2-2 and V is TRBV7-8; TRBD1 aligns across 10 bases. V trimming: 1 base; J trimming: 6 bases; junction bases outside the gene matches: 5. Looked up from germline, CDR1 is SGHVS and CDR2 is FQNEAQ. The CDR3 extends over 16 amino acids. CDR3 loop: CASSLVPGTGAGELFF. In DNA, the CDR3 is TGTGCCAGCAGCTTAGTTCCGGGGACAGGGGCCGGGGAGCTGTTTTTT.

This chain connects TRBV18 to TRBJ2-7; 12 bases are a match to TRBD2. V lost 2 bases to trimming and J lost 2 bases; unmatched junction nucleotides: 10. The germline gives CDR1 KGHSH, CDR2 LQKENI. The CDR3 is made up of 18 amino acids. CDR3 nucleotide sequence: TGTGCCAGCTCACCAATAAGCGCTAGCGGGAGGGTCCCCTACGAGCAGTACTTC. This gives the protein CASSPISASGRVPYEQYF.

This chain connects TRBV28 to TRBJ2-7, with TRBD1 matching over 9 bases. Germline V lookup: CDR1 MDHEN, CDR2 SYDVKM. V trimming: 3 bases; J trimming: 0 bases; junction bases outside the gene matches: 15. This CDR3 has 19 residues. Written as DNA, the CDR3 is TGTGCCAGCAGTTTGGCCTTGATCGACACAGGGGGCGCCTCCTACGAGCAGTACTTC. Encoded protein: CASSLALIDTGGASYEQYF.

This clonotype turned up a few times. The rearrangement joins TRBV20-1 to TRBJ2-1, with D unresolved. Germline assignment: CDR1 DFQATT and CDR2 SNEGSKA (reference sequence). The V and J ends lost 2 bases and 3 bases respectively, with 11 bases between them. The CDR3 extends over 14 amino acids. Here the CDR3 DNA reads TGCAGTGCTAGAAAGCTAGAGTACTACAATGAGCAGTTCTTC. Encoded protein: CSARKLEYYNEQFF.

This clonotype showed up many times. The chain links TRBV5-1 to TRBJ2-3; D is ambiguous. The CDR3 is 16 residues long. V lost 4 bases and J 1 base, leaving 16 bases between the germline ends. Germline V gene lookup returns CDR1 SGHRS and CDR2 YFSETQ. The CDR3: CASSITALGGTDTQYF. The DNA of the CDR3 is TGCGCCAGCAGCATTACAGCCCTAGGTGGCACAGATACGCAGTATTTT.

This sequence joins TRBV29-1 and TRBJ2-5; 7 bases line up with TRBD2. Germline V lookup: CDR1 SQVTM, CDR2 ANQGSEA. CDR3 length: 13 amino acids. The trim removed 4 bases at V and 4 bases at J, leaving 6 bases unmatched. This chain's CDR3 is CSVGKIAGETQYF. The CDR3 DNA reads TGCAGCGTTGGGAAAATAGCGGGAGAGACCCAGTACTTC.

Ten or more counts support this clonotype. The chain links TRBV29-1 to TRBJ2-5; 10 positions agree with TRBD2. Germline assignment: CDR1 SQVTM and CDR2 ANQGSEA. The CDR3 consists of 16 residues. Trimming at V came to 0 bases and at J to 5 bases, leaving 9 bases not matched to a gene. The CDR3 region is CSVEEGSGGLSETQYF. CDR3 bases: TGCAGCGTTGAAGAGGGTAGCGGGGGGTTATCGGAGACCCAGTACTTC.

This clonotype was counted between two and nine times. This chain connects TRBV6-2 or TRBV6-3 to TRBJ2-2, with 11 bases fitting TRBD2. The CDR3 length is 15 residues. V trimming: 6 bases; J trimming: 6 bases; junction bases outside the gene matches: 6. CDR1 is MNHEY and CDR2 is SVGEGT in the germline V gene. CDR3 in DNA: TGTGCCAGCAGAGTAGCGGGAGGGCTCGCCGGGGAGCTGTTTTTT. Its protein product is CASRVAGGLAGELFF.

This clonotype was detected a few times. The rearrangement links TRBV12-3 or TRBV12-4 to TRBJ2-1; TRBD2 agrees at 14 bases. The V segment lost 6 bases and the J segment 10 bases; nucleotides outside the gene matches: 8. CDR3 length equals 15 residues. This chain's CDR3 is CASRRGLAGVVEQFF. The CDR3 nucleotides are TGTGCCAGCAGGCGGGGACTAGCGGGAGTCGTCGAGCAGTTCTTC.

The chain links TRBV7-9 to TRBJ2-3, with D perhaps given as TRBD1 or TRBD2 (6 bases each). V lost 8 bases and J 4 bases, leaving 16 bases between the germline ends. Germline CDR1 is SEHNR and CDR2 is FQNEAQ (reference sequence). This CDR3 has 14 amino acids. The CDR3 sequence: CASSPRGASDTQYF. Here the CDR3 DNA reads TGTGCCAGCTCTCCGAGGGGGGCCTCAGATACGCAGTATTTT.

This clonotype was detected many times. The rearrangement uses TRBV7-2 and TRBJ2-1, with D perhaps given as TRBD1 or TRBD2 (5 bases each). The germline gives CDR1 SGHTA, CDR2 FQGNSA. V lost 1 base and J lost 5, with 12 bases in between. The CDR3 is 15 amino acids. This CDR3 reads CASSLVIGADNEQFF. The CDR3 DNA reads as TGTGCCAGCAGCTTAGTTATCGGGGCAGACAATGAGCAGTTCTTC.

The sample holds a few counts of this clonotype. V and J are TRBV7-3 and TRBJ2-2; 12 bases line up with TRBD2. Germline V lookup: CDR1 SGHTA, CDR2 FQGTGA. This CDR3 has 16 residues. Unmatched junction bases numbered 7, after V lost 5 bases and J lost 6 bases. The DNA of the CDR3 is TGTGCCAGCAGCGAAACTAGCGGGAGGACGGCCGGGGAGCTGTTTTTT. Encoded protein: CASSETSGRTAGELFF.